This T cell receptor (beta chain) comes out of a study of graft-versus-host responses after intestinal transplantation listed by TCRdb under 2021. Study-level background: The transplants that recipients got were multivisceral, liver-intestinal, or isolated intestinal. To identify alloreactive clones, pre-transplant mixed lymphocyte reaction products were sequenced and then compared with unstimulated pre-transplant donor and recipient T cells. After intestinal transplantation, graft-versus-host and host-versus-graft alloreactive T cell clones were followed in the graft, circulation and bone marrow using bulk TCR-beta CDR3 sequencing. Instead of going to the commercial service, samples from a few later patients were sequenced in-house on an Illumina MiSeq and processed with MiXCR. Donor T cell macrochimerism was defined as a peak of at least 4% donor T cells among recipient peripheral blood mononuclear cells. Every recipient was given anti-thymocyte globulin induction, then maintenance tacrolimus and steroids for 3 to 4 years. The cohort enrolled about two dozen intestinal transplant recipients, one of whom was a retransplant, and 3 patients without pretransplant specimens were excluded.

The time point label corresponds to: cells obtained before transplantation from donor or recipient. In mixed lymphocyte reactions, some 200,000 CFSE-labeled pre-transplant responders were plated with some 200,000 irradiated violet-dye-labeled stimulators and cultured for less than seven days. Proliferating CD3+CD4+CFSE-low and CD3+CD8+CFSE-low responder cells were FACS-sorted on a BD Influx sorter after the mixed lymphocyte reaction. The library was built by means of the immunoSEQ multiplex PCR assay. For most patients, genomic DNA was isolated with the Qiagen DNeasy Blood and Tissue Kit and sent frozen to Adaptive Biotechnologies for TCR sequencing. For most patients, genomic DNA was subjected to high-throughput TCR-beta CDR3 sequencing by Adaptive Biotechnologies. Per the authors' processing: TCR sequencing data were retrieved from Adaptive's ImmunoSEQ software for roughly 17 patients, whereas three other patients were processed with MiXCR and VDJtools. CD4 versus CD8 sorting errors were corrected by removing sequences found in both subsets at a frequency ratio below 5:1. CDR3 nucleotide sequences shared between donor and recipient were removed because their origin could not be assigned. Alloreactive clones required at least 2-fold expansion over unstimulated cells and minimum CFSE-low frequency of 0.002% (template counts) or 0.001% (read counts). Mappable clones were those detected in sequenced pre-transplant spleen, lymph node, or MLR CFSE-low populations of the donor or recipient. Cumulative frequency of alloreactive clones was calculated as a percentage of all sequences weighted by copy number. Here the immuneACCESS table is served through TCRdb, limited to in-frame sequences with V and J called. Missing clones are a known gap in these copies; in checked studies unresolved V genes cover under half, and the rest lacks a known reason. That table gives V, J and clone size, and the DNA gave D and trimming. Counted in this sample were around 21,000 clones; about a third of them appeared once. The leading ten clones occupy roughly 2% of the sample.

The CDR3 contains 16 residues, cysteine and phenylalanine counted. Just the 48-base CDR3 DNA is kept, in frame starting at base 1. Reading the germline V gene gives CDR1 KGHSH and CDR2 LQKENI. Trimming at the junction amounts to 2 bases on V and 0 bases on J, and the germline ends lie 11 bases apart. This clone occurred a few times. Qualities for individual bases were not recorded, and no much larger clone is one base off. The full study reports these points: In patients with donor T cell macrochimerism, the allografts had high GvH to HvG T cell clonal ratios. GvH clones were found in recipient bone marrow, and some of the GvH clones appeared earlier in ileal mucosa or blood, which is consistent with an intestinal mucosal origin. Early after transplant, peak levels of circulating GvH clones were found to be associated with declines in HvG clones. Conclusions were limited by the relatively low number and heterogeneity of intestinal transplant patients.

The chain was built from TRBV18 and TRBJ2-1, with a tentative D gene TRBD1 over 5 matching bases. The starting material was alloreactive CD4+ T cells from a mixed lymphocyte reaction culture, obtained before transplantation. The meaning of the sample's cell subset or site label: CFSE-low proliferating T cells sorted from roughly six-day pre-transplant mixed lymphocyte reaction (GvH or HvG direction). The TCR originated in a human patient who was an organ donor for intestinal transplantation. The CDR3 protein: CASSPNTGASYNEQFF. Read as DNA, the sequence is TGTGCCAGCTCACCAAATACTGGGGCCTCCTACAATGAGCAGTTCTTC.